This passage covers 23 T cell receptor beta chains from one sample sequenced in a study of blood T cell repertoires in COVID-19. Data came from immunoSEQ multiplex PCR; TCRdb stores just in-frame clones and leaves some out. The sample contains just over 300,000 clones, around 86% of which appear only once. Sequencing was performed on PBMCs or T cells enriched from blood (not recorded which). These TCRs come from a man aged 25 to 45 who had recovered from COVID-19.

This clone was observed a few times. The V gene is TRBV28, the J gene TRBJ1-5, with unresolved D. CDR1 is MDHEN and CDR2 is SYDVKM in the germline V gene. V lost 6 bases, J lost 1 base, and 13 bases lay in between. This CDR3 spans 15 amino acids. The DNA of the CDR3 is TGTGCCAGCAGCCCCATTAGGAGAAGCAATCAGCCCCAGCATTTT. Translated, it gives CASSPIRRSNQPQHF.

There are a few counts of this clone. The CDR3 region has the DNA TGTGCCAGCAGCTACCGGACTAGCGGGATAGTTGGGCGGGCCGGGGAGCTGTTTTTT. This codes for CASSYRTSGIVGRAGELFF. V and J are TRBV4-2 and TRBJ2-2; 12 positions match TRBD2. The germline V gene encodes CDR1 LGHNA and CDR2 YNFKEQ. The length of the CDR3 is 19 residues. V lost 5 bases, J lost 6 bases, and 16 bases stayed unmatched.

The V and J genes are TRBV7-9 and TRBJ2-3; 10 nucleotides match TRBD1. From germline, CDR1 is SEHNR and CDR2 FQNEAQ (reference sequence). V gave up 7 bases and J gave up 6 bases; unmatched junction bases: 13. The length of the CDR3 is 16 residues. The CDR3 loop reads CASNPVGRDRGDTQYF. DNA for the CDR3: TGTGCCAGCAACCCGGTGGGCCGGGACAGGGGTGATACGCAGTATTTT.

The chain joins TRBV11-3 to TRBJ2-1; no firm D call. Germline assignment: CDR1 SGHNT and CDR2 YENEEA. Trimming shortened V by 4 bases and J by 3 bases, and 13 bases separated the two germline ends. The CDR3 covers 15 residues. The CDR3, as DNA: TGTGCCAGCAGCTCCTCCGTTGGCAACTACAATGAGCAGTTCTTC. The encoded protein is CASSSSVGNYNEQFF.

The chain couples TRBV5-1 to TRBJ2-7; no reliable D call. The CDR3 spans 16 residues. In germline, CDR1 is SGHRS, CDR2 YFSETQ. Deletions cut 2 bases from V and 0 bases from J, with 15 bases between. The CDR3, as DNA: TGCGCCAGCAGCTTCGGGTGGCGTACGAGCTCCTACGAGCAGTACTTC. Residues: CASSFGWRTSSYEQYF.

This chain uses TRBV11-1 with TRBJ1-2, with TRBD1 matching over 7 bases. J lost 2 bases, V lost 3 bases, and 6 bases had no gene match. Germline V gives CDR1 SGHAT, CDR2 FQDESV (reference sequence). The CDR3 loop spans 15 amino acids. CDR3 DNA sequence: TGTGCCAGCAGCTTCGGGGACAGACTAAACTATGGCTACACCTTC. It codes for CASSFGDRLNYGYTF.

This chain joins TRBV11-2 and TRBJ2-1, with TRBD2 matching 9 bases. Germline trimming cut 2 bases from V and 4 bases from J; bases unmatched to any gene: 15. The germline CDR1 and CDR2 sequences are SGHAT and FQNNGV. The CDR3 is 19 amino acids. The CDR3 region has the DNA TGTGCCAGCAGCTTATGGGACCCCCTGCCGGGACTAGCTTACAATGAGCAGTTCTTC. It yields the protein CASSLWDPLPGLAYNEQFF.

This chain links TRBV11-1 with TRBJ2-5; 7 bases match TRBD2. The J segment lost 5 bases and the V segment lost 3 bases, leaving 6 bases of the junction unmatched. The V gene's germline CDR1 is SGHAT and CDR2 FQDESV (reference sequence). The CDR3 spans 14 residues. The CDR3 sequence is CASSFGRGGETQYF. The CDR3 coding sequence is TGTGCCAGCAGCTTCGGTAGGGGAGGGGAGACCCAGTACTTC.

The chain employs TRBV19 and TRBJ1-2, with D possibly TRBD1 on 6 matching bases. V lost 3 bases, J lost 5 bases, and 10 bases lay in between. The CDR3 covers 13 residues. Germline-derived CDR1 and CDR2 are LNHDA and SQIVND (reference sequence). The CDR3 region has the DNA TGTGCCAGTAGTATCGGCAGGGGATATGGCTACACCTTC. This encodes CASSIGRGYGYTF.

The V call is TRBV3-1 (or the pseudogene TRBV3-2), the J call TRBJ1-1; D possibly corresponds to TRBD1 (6 bases). With 5 bases removed from V and 7 bases from J, the gap between germline ends came to 20 bases. The CDR3 extends over 15 amino acids. Germline assignment: CDR1 LGHDT and CDR2 YNNKEL (reference sequence). The chain's CDR3 is CASSIRRAGASEAFF. In DNA, the CDR3 is TGTGCCAGCAGCATACGTAGGGCAGGGGCTAGTGAAGCTTTCTTT.

This chain links TRBV19 with TRBJ2-1; a possible D gene is TRBD1 (5 bases). The CDR3 length is 15 residues. CDR1 is LNHDA, CDR2 SQIVND, per germline (reference sequence). Between the trimmed V and J ends, which lost 4 bases and 0 bases, there was a span of 10 bases. The chain's CDR3 is CASSTGLISYNEQFF. The CDR3 nucleotides are TGTGCCAGTAGTACAGGGCTAATCTCCTACAATGAGCAGTTCTTC.

The chain joins TRBV19 to TRBJ2-3, with D tentatively TRBD1 (6 bases). Germline V lookup: CDR1 LNHDA, CDR2 SQIVND (reference sequence). V was cut by 5 bases and J by 10 bases, with 22 bases left in between. The length of the CDR3 is 15 residues. The CDR3 sequence is CASSLSYGQPLSQYF. CDR3 sequence (DNA): TGTGCCAGTAGTCTATCTTACGGACAGCCCCTTTCGCAGTATTTT.

The rearrangement uses TRBV6-5 and TRBJ2-2; TRBD1 is a possible D gene (6 bases). CDR3 length: 14 residues. The germline gives CDR1 MNHEY, CDR2 SVGAGI. V shed 6 bases and J shed 6 bases, with 14 bases lying between them. The CDR3 spells CASRAGRGSGELFF. The CDR3 DNA reads as TGTGCCAGCAGGGCGGGCAGGGGATCCGGGGAGCTGTTTTTT.

The chain uses TRBV28 and TRBJ1-5, with 7 bases aligning to TRBD1. Germline CDR1 reads MDHEN; CDR2 reads SYDVKM. J was trimmed by 4 bases and V by 6 bases; bases with no gene match: 9. The CDR3 runs to 15 residues. The CDR3: CASRIDRASNQPQHF. CDR3 nucleotides: TGTGCCAGCAGGATAGACAGGGCAAGTAATCAGCCCCAGCATTTT.

The chain uses TRBV7-2 and TRBJ2-3; D uncertain. V lost 6 bases to trimming and J lost 7 bases, with 11 bases between them. There are 12 residues in the CDR3. Germline CDR1 and CDR2: SGHTA and FQGNSA. In nucleotides, the CDR3 is TGTGCCAGCAGTGAAAGCGAGTATACGCAGTATTTT. It translates to CASSESEYTQYF.

The V gene is TRBV6-4, the J gene TRBJ1-5; weak D call: TRBD1 (6 bases). CDR3 length equals 14 residues. The V and J ends lost 2 bases and 7 bases respectively, with 12 bases between them. The germline V gene encodes CDR1 MRHNA and CDR2 SNTAGT. Here the CDR3 reads CASSDGGGGQPQHF. The CDR3 bases are TGTGCCAGCAGTGACGGAGGGGGAGGGCAGCCCCAGCATTTT.

The genes are TRBV6-1 and TRBJ2-5, with D perhaps matching TRBD2 (6 bases). The CDR3 is 14 residues long. V lost 0 bases to trimming and J lost 2 bases, with 7 bases between them. Germline V gene sequence: CDR1 MNHNS, CDR2 SASEGT. The CDR3 spells CASSEAGGQETQYF. The CDR3 DNA reads TGTGCCAGCAGTGAAGCCGGGGGACAAGAGACCCAGTACTTC.

This CDR3 reads CASSIFSGATGELFF. In DNA form, the CDR3 reads TGTGCCAGTAGTATATTCAGCGGAGCTACCGGGGAGCTGTTTTTT. The V and J genes are TRBV19 and TRBJ2-2; D perhaps matches TRBD2 (5 bases). CDR3 length: 15 residues. Per germline, CDR1 LNHDA and CDR2 SQIVND (reference sequence). The V gene lost 2 bases and the J gene lost 5 bases, with 12 bases spanning the gap.

This chain uses TRBV7-6 with TRBJ1-4, with 9 bases fitting TRBD1. Trimming cost V 1 base and J 7 bases; bases outside gene matches: 4. The CDR3 is made up of 15 amino acids. Germline CDR1 SGHVS, CDR2 FNYEAQ. The CDR3: CASSLDRGLTEKLFF. CDR3 DNA: TGTGCCAGCAGCTTAGACAGGGGGCTTACTGAAAAACTGTTTTTT.

The chain recombines TRBV19 with TRBJ2-3; TRBD2 matches at 12 bases. The CDR3 runs to 17 residues. V shed 5 bases, J shed 2 bases, and the junction held 8 bases outside the gene matches. The germline V gene has CDR1 LNHDA and CDR2 SQIVND (reference sequence). CDR3 DNA: TGTGCCAGTAGTTCCTGGACTAGCGGGATGTCCACAGATACGCAGTATTTT. It translates to CASSSWTSGMSTDTQYF.

The chain is built from TRBV4-1 and TRBJ2-7, with D uncertain. Trimming took off 0 bases at V and 3 bases at J, with 12 bases between the two ends. From germline, CDR1 is MGHRA and CDR2 YSYEKL. The CDR3 has 15 amino acids. The DNA of the CDR3 is TGCGCCAGCAGCCAAGATCGGGTCAGCTTCTACGAGCAGTACTTC. It translates to CASSQDRVSFYEQYF.

V usage is TRBV7-9 and J usage is TRBJ2-7; TRBD2 agrees at 10 bases. The CDR3 consists of 17 residues. Germline CDR1 reads SEHNR; CDR2 reads FQNEAQ (reference sequence). With 3 bases clipped from V and 6 bases from J, the junction kept 14 bases outside the gene matches. CDR3 in amino acids: CASSFSSGRAQRGEQYF. The DNA for the CDR3 is TGTGCCAGCAGCTTCTCCAGCGGGAGGGCCCAAAGGGGCGAGCAGTACTTC.

The CDR3 nucleotides read TGTGCCAGTCGGGACAGGACCTCTGGAAACACCATATATTTT. Its protein is CASRDRTSGNTIYF. This chain uses TRBV28 with TRBJ1-3; 8 bases are shared with TRBD1. The CDR3 totals 14 residues. Trimming cost V 9 bases and J 0 bases; bases outside gene matches: 4. Germline lookup yields CDR1 MDHEN and CDR2 SYDVKM.